This paragraph covers one T cell receptor beta chain sequence. The CDR3 contains 15 residues. The germline V and J ends were trimmed by 1 base and 3 bases, with 9 bases remaining between them. Germline V gives CDR1 SGHTA, CDR2 FQGNSA. These data come from a study of T cell changes during pregnancy in multiple sclerosis. Only in-frame clones appear in the TCRdb table, and some are missing; sequencing was by immunoSEQ multiplex PCR. The top ten clones hold around 2.5% of a sample with about 96,000 clones, 85% to 95% of them seen once. The sequenced sample was peripheral blood, obtained in the first trimester of pregnancy. The chain carries TRBV7-2 and TRBJ1-4; a weak D match, TRBD1 (6 bases). The clonotype was recovered from a female donor with multiple sclerosis, enrolled in a pregnancy study. The CDR3 DNA reads TGTGCCAGCAGCTTAGATAAGGGGGCTAATGAAAAACTGTTTTTT. Translation gives CASSLDKGANEKLFF.